Detailed here is one TCR beta chain. Its target is unknown. This CDR3 has 18 residues. Germline assignment: CDR1 LGHNA and CDR2 YNFKEQ. With 1 base clipped from V and 1 base from J, the junction kept 9 bases outside the gene matches. This sample is drawn from a study of cytotoxic CD8 clonotypes in ibrutinib-treated CLL. Study-wide points: An increase in clonality occurred at ibrutinib response, followed by a return toward baseline at progression.

Assay used: immunoSEQ multiplex PCR; TCRdb lists only in-frame clones, some missing. The top ten hold over 20% of the sample, which has fewer than 4,500 clones, approximately 80% seen once. The rearrangement uses TRBV4-2 and TRBJ2-7, with 11 bases fitting TRBD2. The sample in question was PBMCs, obtained before ibrutinib treatment. This sequence was found in a human donor with chronic lymphocytic leukemia. The CDR3: CASSQGQPGLAVSYEQYF. The CDR3 DNA reads as TGTGCCAGCAGCCAAGGACAACCGGGACTAGCGGTATCCTACGAGCAGTACTTC.